The next 24 T cell receptor beta chains were all read from a single sample in a study of blood T cell repertoires in COVID-19. Using immunoSEQ multiplex PCR, the repertoire was profiled, and TCRdb retains in-frame clones only, with some absent. Of roughly 400,000 clones listed, approximately 87% are singletons. The sequencing input was peripheral blood. The receptors originated from a woman aged 55-69 years with COVID-19, enrolled during active disease.

The rearrangement uses TRBV4-2 and TRBJ2-7, with 10 bases matching TRBD2. The CDR3 is 16 amino acids. Germline CDR1 reads LGHNA; CDR2 reads YNFKEQ. J gave up 2 bases and V 4 bases, and 8 bases lay outside the gene matches. The CDR3 protein is CASSRDSGGTPYEQYF. CDR3 DNA sequence: TGTGCCAGCAGCCGCGATAGCGGGGGGACACCCTACGAGCAGTACTTC.

As DNA, the CDR3 is TGTGCCAGCTCACCACAATCCGGGGAAGAGACCCAGTACTTC. Translated, it gives CASSPQSGEETQYF. The chain uses TRBV18 and TRBJ2-5, with D tentatively TRBD2 (5 bases). V lost 1 base, J lost 3 bases, and 9 bases lay in between. Germline V gene sequence: CDR1 KGHSH, CDR2 LQKENI. The CDR3 totals 14 residues.

The chain recombines TRBV30 with TRBJ1-5, with D perhaps TRBD1 (5 bases). Germline CDR1 reads GTSNPN; CDR2 reads SVGIG (reference sequence). With 4 bases removed from V and 7 bases from J, the gap between germline ends came to 23 bases. The CDR3 is made up of 16 amino acids. CDR3 loop: CAWTSFYQGLRQPQHF. The CDR3 bases are TGTGCCTGGACATCCTTCTACCAGGGCCTCAGACAGCCCCAGCATTTT.

This chain links TRBV4-2 with TRBJ2-3; a weak D match, TRBD2 (7 bases). The CDR3 is made up of 17 amino acids. Germline V gene lookup returns CDR1 LGHNA and CDR2 YNFKEQ. V dropped 0 bases and J dropped 2 bases, with 15 bases sitting between them. The DNA of the CDR3 is TGTGCCAGCAGCCAAGATCGGGGGGCGGGGCTCACAGATACGCAGTATTTT. Its translation: CASSQDRGAGLTDTQYF.

The chain combines TRBV7-9 with TRBJ2-6, with D perhaps TRBD1 (5 bases). Trimming pared 1 base from V and 4 bases from J, leaving 8 bases between. CDR3 size: 15 residues. From germline, CDR1 is SEHNR and CDR2 FQNEAQ (reference sequence). The CDR3 sequence is CASSLGPGGANVLTF. The CDR3 nucleotides read TGTGCCAGCAGCTTAGGACCAGGGGGGGCCAACGTCCTGACTTTC.

V and J are TRBV7-6 and TRBJ2-3, with D tentatively TRBD1 (6 bases). Germline CDR1 reads SGHVS; CDR2 reads FNYEAQ. V gave up 2 bases and J gave up 2 bases, with 11 bases separating them. The CDR3 length is 15 residues. The CDR3 nucleotides are TGTGCCAGCAGCTTAAATGTGGGGGCCACAGATACGCAGTATTTT. Protein: CASSLNVGATDTQYF. The full variable domain, rest sourced from reference TRBV7-6 and TRBJ2-3, is GAGVSQSPRYKVTKRGQDVALRCDPISGHVSLYWYRQALGQGPEFLTYFNYEAQQDKSGLPNDRFSAERPEGSISTLTIQRTEQRDSAMYRCASSLNVGATDTQYFGPGTRLTVL.

This clone was counted a single time. The V gene is TRBV11-2, the J gene TRBJ2-2; weak D call: TRBD2 (6 bases). Trimming took off 6 bases at V and 3 bases at J, with 17 bases between the two ends. This CDR3 has 16 residues. Germline V gene data show CDR1 as SGHAT and CDR2 as FQNNGV. The CDR3 DNA follows: TGTGCCAGCAGGACTCCGGGGGTAGCTTACACCGGGGAGCTGTTTTTT. Translation: CASRTPGVAYTGELFF.

This clone is a singleton in its sample. The chain joins TRBV28 to TRBJ1-1; D unresolved. CDR3 size: 16 residues. Germline CDR1 reads MDHEN; CDR2 reads SYDVKM. With 5 bases removed from V and 1 base from J, the gap between germline ends came to 17 bases. The CDR3 sequence: CASSPSSVGKNTEAFF. In nucleotides, the CDR3 is TGTGCCAGCAGTCCCTCCTCGGTGGGCAAGAACACTGAAGCTTTCTTT.

The chain links TRBV6-5 to TRBJ2-1; 9 bases match TRBD2. The J segment lost 0 bases and the V segment lost 5 bases, leaving 2 bases of the junction unmatched. The CDR3 is 15 residues long. Germline loops: CDR1 MNHEY, CDR2 SVGAGI. CDR3 nucleotide sequence: TGTGCCAGCAGTATACTAGCGGGCTCCTACAATGAGCAGTTCTTC. Its protein product is CASSILAGSYNEQFF.

The chain links TRBV5-6 to TRBJ1-5, with 9 bases identical to TRBD1. This CDR3 comprises 17 residues. Per germline, CDR1 SGHDT and CDR2 YYEEEE. With 2 bases clipped from V and 2 bases from J, the junction kept 8 bases outside the gene matches. CDR3 nucleotide sequence: TGTGCCAGCAGCTTACAGGGGGCGCGGTACGGCAATCAGCCCCAGCATTTT. This gives the protein CASSLQGARYGNQPQHF.

The chain employs TRBV19 and TRBJ2-1; 13 bases map to TRBD2. CDR1 and CDR2 from the germline V gene are LNHDA and SQIVND (reference sequence). The V segment lost 6 bases and the J segment 7 bases; nucleotides outside the gene matches: 18. CDR3 length: 19 amino acids. The CDR3 loop is CASSPFSGLAGTLENEQFF. CDR3 coding DNA: TGTGCCAGTAGCCCCTTTTCGGGACTAGCGGGGACACTTGAGAATGAGCAGTTCTTC.

The chain is built from TRBV3-1 (or the pseudogene TRBV3-2) and TRBJ2-7; 9 bases are a match to TRBD2. The V and J ends lost 1 base and 2 bases, in that order; junction bases with no gene match: 6. This CDR3 comprises 16 residues. The germline CDR1 and CDR2 sequences are LGHDT and YNNKEL (reference sequence). The CDR3, as DNA: TGTGCCAGCAGCCAAGGTCTAGCGGGGAGAGCCTACGAGCAGTACTTC. Protein sequence: CASSQGLAGRAYEQYF.

Comment on this clone: The sample contains more than one DNA sequence encoding this CDR3. V is TRBV9 and J is TRBJ1-6; 8 nucleotides agree with TRBD1. V shed 3 bases, J shed 10 bases, and the junction held 6 bases outside the gene matches. CDR3 length: 14 residues. Germline V gene lookup returns CDR1 SGDLS and CDR2 YYNGEE. This CDR3 is CASSAGQGGSPLHF. CDR3 nucleotide sequence: TGTGCCAGCAGCGCAGGACAGGGTGGATCACCCCTCCACTTT.

The gene calls are TRBV5-4 and TRBJ1-4; 10 bases match TRBD1. With 3 bases clipped from V and 7 bases from J, the junction kept 3 bases outside the gene matches. CDR3 size: 14 residues. Germline-derived CDR1 and CDR2 are SGHNT and YYREEE (reference sequence). CDR3 bases: TGTGCCAGCAGCTGGGACAGGGGTAGTGAAAAACTGTTTTTT. It codes for CASSWDRGSEKLFF.

The chain couples TRBV6-5 to TRBJ1-1; D perhaps matches TRBD1 (6 bases). Germline V gene data show CDR1 as MNHEY and CDR2 as SVGAGI. V lost 4 bases, J lost 0 bases, and 12 bases lay in between. The CDR3 is 15 residues long. The CDR3 reads CASSLNRDLNTEAFF. The CDR3 DNA sequence: TGTGCCAGCAGTTTAAACAGGGACCTGAACACTGAAGCTTTCTTT.

This clone has more than one count but fewer than ten. The chain is built from TRBV5-4 and TRBJ2-3; 11 bases match TRBD2. The CDR3 loop spans 18 amino acids. Germline V gene data show CDR1 as SGHNT and CDR2 as YYREEE (reference sequence). J gave up 6 bases and V 4 bases, and 16 bases lay outside the gene matches. This chain's CDR3 is CASSKAGGRTSGPDTQYF. DNA for the CDR3: TGTGCCAGCAGCAAAGCAGGGGGACGGACTAGCGGGCCGGATACGCAGTATTTT.

The table lists this clone with a few counts. At one end, the junction sequence differs from germline, possibly due to a read error. Distinct nucleotide sequences in the sample also encode this CDR3. The chain employs TRBV18 and TRBJ1-6; 9 nucleotides line up with TRBD1. The CDR3 is made up of 14 amino acids. Germline assignment: CDR1 KGHSH and CDR2 LQKENI. The CDR3 region is CASSPGQGNSPLHF. CDR3 sequence (DNA): TGTGCCAGCTCACCGGGACAGGGCAATTCGCCCCTCCACTTT.

Details on this clone: Other DNA sequences of this sample code for an identical CDR3. V is TRBV7-6 and J is TRBJ2-3; tentative D call: TRBD2 (6 bases). CDR3 length: 13 residues. Germline CDR1 is SGHVS and CDR2 is FNYEAQ. The V gene lost 1 base and the J gene lost 4 bases, with 6 bases spanning the gap. DNA for the CDR3: TGTGCCAGCAGCTTAGGGGGGGCAGATACGCAGTATTTT. This gives the protein CASSLGGADTQYF.

This chain uses TRBV2 with TRBJ1-6; 10 bases are a match to TRBD1. The CDR3 consists of 15 residues. Trimming at V came to 7 bases and at J to 10 bases, leaving 10 bases not matched to a gene. Germline lookup yields CDR1 SNHLY and CDR2 FYNNEI. The CDR3 sequence: CASKITGTGVSPLHF. The CDR3 DNA is TGTGCCAGCAAAATCACCGGGACAGGGGTATCACCCCTCCACTTT.

The count of this clone is one. The rearrangement joins TRBV5-4 to TRBJ2-3, with 9 bases fitting TRBD1. From germline, CDR1 is SGHNT and CDR2 YYREEE (reference sequence). This CDR3 spans 15 amino acids. Trimming took 7 bases from V and 3 from J; bases not matched to a gene: 9. DNA of the CDR3: TGTGCCAGCGCCCGGACCGGGACAGGGACAGATACGCAGTATTTT. This sequence encodes CASARTGTGTDTQYF.

V and J are TRBV6-5 and TRBJ1-2, with D perhaps TRBD1 (6 bases). V lost 5 bases, J lost 3 bases, and 10 bases lay in between. There are 13 residues in the CDR3. In germline, CDR1 is MNHEY, CDR2 SVGAGI. The CDR3 bases are TGTGCCAGCAGTCAACAGGGTTACTATGGCTACACCTTC. Its translation is CASSQQGYYGYTF.

CDR3 bases: TGTGCCAGCAGCTTAGTAAGGACTAGAGAAGAGACCCAGTACTTC. Its translation is CASSLVRTREETQYF. The gene calls are TRBV7-2 and TRBJ2-5, with TRBD2 identical over 7 bases. The CDR3 spans 15 residues. Trimming cost V 1 base and J 3 bases; bases outside gene matches: 5. Germline V gene sequence: CDR1 SGHTA, CDR2 FQGNSA.

The gene calls are TRBV24-1 and TRBJ1-2, with D tentatively TRBD1 (6 bases). Germline CDR1 reads KGHDR; CDR2 reads SFDVKD. CDR3 length: 14 amino acids. Trimming pared 2 bases from V and 6 bases from J, leaving 12 bases between. The CDR3 is CATSDYGRGNGYTF. For the CDR3, the DNA is TGTGCCACCAGTGATTACGGCAGGGGCAATGGCTACACCTTC.

The chain has TRBV6-6 and TRBJ2-3, with 8 bases matching TRBD1. With V trimmed by 8 bases and J by 6 bases, 13 bases remained unmatched. The CDR3 is 15 residues long. Per germline, CDR1 MNHNY and CDR2 SVGAGI (reference sequence). CDR3 region: CASCPRTGITDTQYF. CDR3 nucleotides: TGTGCCAGCTGCCCCCGGACAGGGATCACGGATACGCAGTATTTT.